Below, 21 T cell receptor beta chains from the same sample are listed, as sequenced in a study of blood T cell repertoires in COVID-19. Repertoires were generated with immunoSEQ multiplex PCR, while TCRdb's copy carries only in-frame clones and drops some. Of 85,000 to 120,000 clones in the sample, about nine tenths are singletons; the top ten hold around 5%. Sequencing was performed on peripheral blood. These TCRs come from a woman aged 45-59 years with COVID-19, enrolled during active disease.

This sequence joins TRBV10-3 and TRBJ2-7; D unresolved. The CDR3 totals 12 residues. The germline CDR1 and CDR2 sequences are ENHRY and SYGVKD. V lost 5 bases and J lost 3, with 8 bases in between. The CDR3: CAISLTNYEQYF. DNA for the CDR3: TGTGCCATCAGTTTGACAAACTACGAGCAGTACTTC.

The V and J genes are TRBV5-5 and TRBJ2-2; possible D gene TRBD2, 5 bases. Germline assignment: CDR1 SGHKS and CDR2 YYEKEE (reference sequence). Trimming pared 4 bases from V and 8 bases from J, leaving 6 bases between. There are 11 residues in the CDR3. CDR3 DNA: TGTGCCAGCAGCCGAGGGGGGGAGCTGTTTTTT. It codes for CASSRGGELFF. Supplemented by reference TRBV5-5 and TRBJ2-2, the full variable domain reads DAGVTQSPTHLIKTRGQQVTLRCSPISGHKSVSWYQQVLGQGPQFIFQYYEKEERGRGNFPDRFSARQFPNYSSELNVNALLLGDSALYLCASSRGGELFFGEGSRLTVL.

CDR3 region: CASMLAGGSNEQFF. Written as DNA, the CDR3 is TGTGCCAGCATGCTAGCGGGGGGGTCCAATGAGCAGTTCTTC. V usage is TRBV27 and J usage is TRBJ2-1, with 12 bases matching TRBD2. The CDR3 has 14 residues. CDR1 MNHEY and CDR2 SMNVEV come from the germline V gene (reference sequence). V gave up 7 bases and J gave up 6 bases; unmatched junction bases: 4.

The chain recombines TRBV12-1 with TRBJ2-4; the table names TRBD2, a call not compared with the DNA. TRBV12-1 is a known pseudogene. The CDR3 consists of 19 residues. CDR3 protein: CASSFATSGGQTAKNIQYF. As DNA, the CDR3 is TGTGCCAGCAGCTTTGCGACTAGCGGGGGGCAAACAGCCAAAAACATTCAGTACTTC.

This clone was counted once. Here the CDR3 reads CASSLLPMFGTGDHPNQPQHF. CDR3 bases: TGTGCCAGCAGCCTACTGCCCATGTTCGGGACAGGGGACCATCCGAATCAGCCCCAGCATTTT. This sequence joins TRBV6-6 and TRBJ1-5, with TRBD1 matching 10 bases. Germline CDR1 MNHNY, CDR2 SVGAGI (reference sequence). The CDR3 spans 21 residues. The ends lost 6 bases at V and 4 bases at J; junction bases unmatched: 24.

In its sample, this clone was seen once. This chain links TRBV6-2 or TRBV6-3 with TRBJ2-6; TRBD1 is a possible D gene (6 bases). Trimming shortened V by 5 bases and J by 0 bases, and 17 bases separated the two germline ends. From germline, CDR1 is MNHEY and CDR2 SVGEGT. The CDR3 is 18 residues long. Written as DNA, the CDR3 is TGTGCCAGCAGTGATACGGGACACAGTACCTCTGGGGCCAACGTCCTGACTTTC. As protein: CASSDTGHSTSGANVLTF.

This chain connects TRBV14 to TRBJ1-1; D is uncertain. CDR3 length: 13 amino acids. The germline V and J ends were trimmed by 2 bases and 0 bases, with 4 bases remaining between them. Germline-derived CDR1 and CDR2 are SGHDN and FVKESK. CDR3 loop: CASSQRLNTEAFF. In nucleotides, the CDR3 is TGTGCCAGCAGCCAACGGTTGAACACTGAAGCTTTCTTT.

The V gene is TRBV14, the J gene TRBJ1-1, with TRBD1 as a possible D gene (6 bases). V was clipped by 1 base and J by 2 bases, with 17 bases between them. This CDR3 region has 17 residues. Germline CDR1 SGHDN, CDR2 FVKESK. The CDR3 loop reads CASSQAIRGAGNTEAFF. Here the CDR3 DNA reads TGTGCCAGCAGCCAAGCAATTCGGGGGGCAGGTAACACTGAAGCTTTCTTT.

V gene TRBV5-1 combines with J gene TRBJ2-3; 7 nucleotides agree with TRBD2. Trimming cost V 0 bases and J 2 bases; bases outside gene matches: 6. The CDR3 is 16 amino acids. Germline V gene lookup returns CDR1 SGHRS and CDR2 YFSETQ. CDR3 amino acids: CASSLERGDYTDTQYF. CDR3 coding DNA: TGCGCCAGCAGCTTGGAGCGGGGAGATTACACAGATACGCAGTATTTT.

V gene TRBV6-5 combines with J gene TRBJ1-1, with D possibly being TRBD1 (5 bases). Germline CDR1 reads MNHEY; CDR2 reads SVGAGI. The CDR3 has 13 residues. Trimming shortened V by 6 bases and J by 1 base, and 9 bases separated the two germline ends. The CDR3 sequence: CASSRQWNTEAFF. The DNA of the CDR3 is TGTGCCAGCAGCCGACAGTGGAACACTGAAGCTTTCTTT.

This clone has just one count. The chain combines TRBV19 with TRBJ2-5; possible D gene TRBD2, 5 bases. Per germline, CDR1 LNHDA and CDR2 SQIVND (reference sequence). The CDR3 length is 14 residues. The V and J ends lost 5 bases and 2 bases respectively, with 12 bases between them. The CDR3, as DNA: TGTGCCAGTAGTTTCGGGATAAAGCAAGAGACCCAGTACTTC. As protein: CASSFGIKQETQYF.

J is TRBJ1-5 and V is TRBV30, with a possible D match to TRBD1 (6 bases). Germline loops: CDR1 GTSNPN, CDR2 SVGIG (reference sequence). V lost 0 bases to trimming and J lost 6 bases, with 12 bases between them. The CDR3 has 14 residues. CDR3 loop: CAWSVRGGPQPQHF. As DNA, the CDR3 is TGTGCCTGGAGTGTCCGGGGGGGGCCTCAGCCCCAGCATTTT.

CDR3 DNA: TGTGCCAGCAGTTACTCAGGGGACAATTACAATGAGCAGTTCTTC. Translating it yields CASSYSGDNYNEQFF. The chain has TRBV6-5 and TRBJ2-1; tentatively, D is TRBD1 (6 bases). V was pared by 0 bases and J by 4 bases, with 10 bases between. The germline V gene encodes CDR1 MNHEY and CDR2 SVGAGI. The CDR3 runs to 15 residues.

The chain couples TRBV5-6 to TRBJ2-7, with 7 positions matching TRBD1. Germline CDR1 SGHDT, CDR2 YYEEEE. CDR3 length: 16 amino acids. After removal of 4 bases from V and 2 bases from J, the junction contained 12 bases not matched to a gene. CDR3 in DNA: TGTGCCAGCAGCGGTCCGGGACAGCTTACAACCTACGAGCAGTACTTC. Amino acids: CASSGPGQLTTYEQYF.

The CDR3 coding sequence is TGTGCCAGCAGTGAAGGAAGGCAGGCCATCTCCTACGAGCAGTACTTC. This translates into CASSEGRQAISYEQYF. This rearrangement joins TRBV6-1 to TRBJ2-7; D is unclear. Per the germline V gene, CDR1 is MNHNS and CDR2 is SASEGT. V was cut by 1 base and J by 0 bases, with 13 bases left in between. CDR3 size: 16 residues.

The genes are TRBV5-4 and TRBJ2-5; 12 positions match TRBD2. Germline CDR1 SGHNT, CDR2 YYREEE (reference sequence). With 4 bases clipped from V and 4 bases from J, the junction kept 5 bases outside the gene matches. CDR3 length: 15 amino acids. The CDR3 region has the DNA TGTGCCAGCAGCCTACTAGCGGGGGGATTAGAGACCCAGTACTTC. The encoded protein is CASSLLAGGLETQYF. The full variable domain, rest sourced from reference TRBV5-4 and TRBJ2-5, is ETGVTQSPTHLIKTRGQQVTLRCSSQSGHNTVSWYQQALGQGPQFIFQYYREEENGRGNFPPRFSGLQFPNYSSELNVNALELDDSALYLCASSLLAGGLETQYFGPGTRLLVL.

This chain joins TRBV28 and TRBJ2-1; D ambiguous. The CDR3 length is 11 residues. The V gene lost 6 bases and the J gene lost 8 bases, with 8 bases spanning the gap. Germline V lookup: CDR1 MDHEN, CDR2 SYDVKM. CDR3 amino acids: CASSRLHEQFF. The CDR3 nucleotides are TGTGCCAGCAGCAGGTTGCATGAGCAGTTCTTC.

This clone was recorded once. The genes are TRBV4-1 and TRBJ2-3; 9 bases are a match to TRBD1. J was trimmed by 1 base and V by 5 bases; bases with no gene match: 4. CDR1 is MGHRA, CDR2 YSYEKL, per germline. This CDR3 has 15 residues. The CDR3 protein is CASSKRTGGTDTQYF. The CDR3 DNA reads as TGCGCCAGCAGCAAGCGGACAGGGGGCACAGATACGCAGTATTTT.

CDR3 coding DNA: TGTGCCAGCAGCTTAAGACTAGCGGGGGGTTCTAGCACAGATACGCAGTATTTT. Its translation is CASSLRLAGGSSTDTQYF. This chain joins TRBV7-6 and TRBJ2-3; TRBD2 matches at 13 bases. The V segment lost 2 bases and the J segment 0 bases; nucleotides outside the gene matches: 5. CDR3 length: 18 amino acids. The germline V gene encodes CDR1 SGHVS and CDR2 FNYEAQ.

The chain couples TRBV24-1 to TRBJ2-3; 10 bases are shared with TRBD2. From germline, CDR1 is KGHDR and CDR2 SFDVKD. The CDR3 is made up of 16 amino acids. The J segment lost 1 base and the V segment lost 4 bases, leaving 4 bases of the junction unmatched. The CDR3 spells CATSDRLAGGTDTQYF. DNA for the CDR3: TGTGCCACCAGTGACCGACTAGCGGGTGGCACAGATACGCAGTATTTT.

The chain's CDR3 is CASSIGPGSEAFF. CDR3 sequence (DNA): TGTGCCAGTAGTATAGGCCCAGGATCAGAAGCTTTCTTT. The chain couples TRBV19 to TRBJ1-1; D not resolved. This CDR3 spans 13 amino acids. Trimming removed 1 base at V and 8 bases at J, with 11 bases between. CDR1 and CDR2 (germline): LNHDA, SQIVND (reference sequence).